Shown below are 13 T cell receptor beta chains from a single sample sequenced in a study of siplizumab effects on memory and regulatory T cells. Clones were sequenced by immunoSEQ multiplex PCR, and TCRdb holds only the in-frame ones, with some missing. The sample contains about 91,000 clones, approximately 93% of which appear only once. The sample comprised CD8+ T cells sorted from blood. These TCRs come from a human donor in good health.

V usage is TRBV30 and J usage is TRBJ2-7; D could derive from TRBD1 or TRBD2 (5 bases each). The CDR3 totals 13 residues. Trimming pared 5 bases from V and 5 bases from J, leaving 16 bases between. The germline V gene has CDR1 GTSNPN and CDR2 SVGIG (reference sequence). The CDR3 loop is CAWGGPQTHEQYF. The CDR3 bases are TGTGCCTGGGGGGGACCCCAGACCCACGAGCAGTACTTC.

This chain joins TRBV6-5 and TRBJ1-2; D remains ambiguous. This CDR3 spans 14 amino acids. V was clipped by 4 bases and J by 6 bases, with 15 bases between them. Germline V lookup: CDR1 MNHEY, CDR2 SVGAGI. As DNA, the CDR3 is TGTGCCAGCAGTTCATGGGGAGGCGAGGATGGCTACACCTTC. As protein: CASSSWGGEDGYTF.

This rearrangement joins TRBV11-2 to TRBJ2-6; D is uncertain. The germline V gene encodes CDR1 SGHAT and CDR2 FQNNGV. V lost 1 base, J lost 0 bases, and 4 bases lay in between. The CDR3 has 15 amino acids. The CDR3 protein is CASSLGTSGANVLTF. The CDR3, as DNA: TGTGCCAGCAGCTTAGGCACCTCTGGGGCCAACGTCCTGACTTTC.

J is TRBJ2-5 and V is TRBV5-1; 7 bases are shared with TRBD2. The J segment lost 0 bases and the V segment lost 5 bases, leaving 7 bases of the junction unmatched. CDR1 and CDR2 (germline): SGHRS, YFSETQ. The CDR3 runs to 15 residues. CDR3 in DNA: TGCGCCAGCAGAACTAGCGCGATGTACCAAGAGACCCAGTACTTC. Its protein product is CASRTSAMYQETQYF. The full variable domain, its missing parts supplied by reference TRBV5-1 and TRBJ2-5, is KAGVTQTPRYLIKTRGQQVTLSCSPISGHRSVSWYQQTPGQGLQFLFEYFSETQRNKGNFPGRFSGRQFSNSRSEMNVSTLELGDSALYLCASRTSAMYQETQYFGPGTRLLVL.

The chain links TRBV6-4 to TRBJ2-2; weak D call: TRBD2 (5 bases). Trimming pared 7 bases from V and 7 bases from J, leaving 22 bases between. CDR1 is MRHNA, CDR2 SNTAGT, per germline. This CDR3 region has 16 residues. CDR3 residues: CASTEFSRGHHGELFF. CDR3 sequence (DNA): TGTGCCAGCACGGAGTTTAGTCGCGGGCACCACGGGGAGCTGTTTTTT.

The CDR3 is CASSYTDSGANVLTF. The DNA of the CDR3 is TGTGCCAGCAGTTACACTGACTCTGGGGCCAACGTCCTGACTTTC. The J gene is TRBJ2-6, the V gene TRBV6-5; D gene ambiguous. This CDR3 region has 15 residues. Germline V gene sequence: CDR1 MNHEY, CDR2 SVGAGI. V shed 2 bases and J shed 0 bases, with 5 bases lying between them.

Regarding this clone: The sample carries other DNA sequences with the same CDR3. V and J are TRBV7-9 and TRBJ1-1; D possibly corresponds to TRBD1 (6 bases). V lost 5 bases, J lost 8 bases, and 21 bases lay in between. The CDR3 length is 15 residues. The germline V gene has CDR1 SEHNR and CDR2 FQNEAQ (reference sequence). The CDR3 DNA reads TGTGCCAGCAGCCCGACCCAGGGGAATGGGGCCGAAGCTTTCTTT. It yields the protein CASSPTQGNGAEAFF. Complete variable domain (other parts from reference TRBV7-9 and TRBJ1-1): DTGVSQNPRHKITKRGQNVTFRCDPISEHNRLYWYRQTLGQGPEFLTYFQNEAQLEKSRLLSDRFSAERPKGSFSTLEIQRTEQGDSAMYLCASSPTQGNGAEAFFGQGTRLTVV.

The chain employs TRBV4-1 and TRBJ1-5, with TRBD1 identical over 9 bases. There are 15 residues in the CDR3. V was clipped by 4 bases and J by 5 bases; unmatched bases: 6. Germline assignment: CDR1 MGHRA and CDR2 YSYEKL. In nucleotides, the CDR3 is TGCGCCAGCAGCCTCGGACAGGGGTTTTATCAGCCCCAGCATTTT. Residues: CASSLGQGFYQPQHF.

This chain joins TRBV6-1 and TRBJ1-5, with D perhaps matching TRBD1 (5 bases). Trimming took 2 bases from V and 0 from J, leaving 8 bases between them. Germline lookup yields CDR1 MNHNS and CDR2 SASEGT. This CDR3 contains 15 residues. CDR3 residues: CASSEFRVSNQPQHF. CDR3 nucleotide sequence: TGTGCCAGCAGTGAATTCAGGGTTAGCAATCAGCCCCAGCATTTT.

By share of the sample, this clone is medium-sized. V and J are TRBV27 and TRBJ2-7; TRBD1 is a possible D gene (5 bases). The germline V and J ends were trimmed by 8 bases and 2 bases, with 13 bases remaining between them. The germline gives CDR1 MNHEY, CDR2 SMNVEV (reference sequence). CDR3 length: 13 amino acids. CDR3 sequence: CASGAGRPYEQYF. The CDR3 DNA follows: TGTGCCAGCGGCGCAGGGCGCCCCTACGAGCAGTACTTC.

The chain joins TRBV5-1 to TRBJ1-1; 7 bases align to TRBD1. CDR1 is SGHRS and CDR2 is YFSETQ in the germline V gene. With 3 bases clipped from V and 7 bases from J, the junction kept 9 bases outside the gene matches. The CDR3 totals 14 residues. The CDR3 reads CASSSDLGQNEAFF. CDR3 DNA sequence: TGCGCCAGCAGCTCCGATCTGGGACAGAATGAAGCTTTCTTT.

This clone has only a few counts. V usage is TRBV25-1 and J usage is TRBJ1-2; tentatively, D is TRBD1 (5 bases). Trimming removed 1 base from V and 8 bases from J, with 14 bases in between. The CDR3 loop spans 14 amino acids. Germline CDR1 MGHDK, CDR2 SYGVNS. CDR3 DNA: TGTGCCAGCAGTGAATTGGGAGGGGTAGAGGGCTACACCTTC. It specifies CASSELGGVEGYTF.

V and J are TRBV9 and TRBJ1-2; TRBD1 might be the D (6 bases). CDR1 SGDLS and CDR2 YYNGEE come from the germline V gene. The CDR3 consists of 13 residues. V shed 3 bases and J shed 2 bases, with 8 bases lying between them. Here the CDR3 reads CASSETGNYGYTF. Here the CDR3 DNA reads TGTGCCAGCAGCGAAACAGGGAACTATGGCTACACCTTC.